These 16 T cell receptor beta chains were all obtained from the same sample, sequenced in a study of T cell responses to AZD1222 COVID-19 vaccine. Some clones are missing from TCRdb's copy, which holds only in-frame ones; the method was immunoSEQ multiplex PCR. The repertoire consists of 98,000 or so clones, with around nine tenths occurring once and the leading ten covering around 9%. This specimen was peripheral blood, taken on day 0 of AZD1222 vaccination. These TCRs come from an adult in good health.

This clone was seen a single time. This chain uses TRBV7-9 with TRBJ1-1; D gene uncertain. The germline V gene has CDR1 SEHNR and CDR2 FQNEAQ (reference sequence). V was trimmed by 5 bases and J by 1 base, leaving 17 bases between them. The CDR3 totals 16 residues. CDR3 in amino acids: CASSQTYSSRNTEAFF. The CDR3 nucleotides read TGTGCCAGCAGCCAAACTTATAGTTCCCGGAACACTGAAGCTTTCTTT.

V and J are TRBV28 and TRBJ1-2; D call uncertain. The ends were cut back, 1 base at V and 4 bases at J, with 13 bases in the middle. The germline CDR1 and CDR2 sequences are MDHEN and SYDVKM. The CDR3 contains 15 residues. CDR3 bases: TGTGCCAGCAGTTTATCCCCACACCAACCCTATGGCTACACCTTC. This encodes CASSLSPHQPYGYTF.

This clone was seen once. The rearrangement links TRBV6-2 or TRBV6-3 to TRBJ2-2; D uncertain. Trimming removed 5 bases at V and 2 bases at J, with 18 bases between. CDR1 is MNHEY and CDR2 is SVGEGT in the germline V gene. CDR3 length: 17 residues. As DNA, the CDR3 is TGTGCCAGCAGTAGCCTTAAAGGGCACCCAAACACCGGGGAGCTGTTTTTT. The encoded protein is CASSSLKGHPNTGELFF.

This chain links TRBV3-1 (or the pseudogene TRBV3-2) with TRBJ2-5; D may be TRBD2 (5 bases). The CDR3 runs to 16 residues. Germline V lookup: CDR1 LGHDT, CDR2 YNNKEL (reference sequence). The germline V and J ends were trimmed by 3 bases and 11 bases, with 25 bases remaining between them. The CDR3 DNA reads TGTGCCAGCAGCCATCGGGCGCTAGCACCGAATATAATACAGTACTTC. It is translated as CASSHRALAPNIIQYF.

The chain carries TRBV11-2 and TRBJ2-5; tentatively, D is TRBD2 (5 bases). This CDR3 comprises 14 residues. Trimming cost V 5 bases and J 7 bases, with 17 bases left between them. The germline V gene has CDR1 SGHAT and CDR2 FQNNGV. DNA of the CDR3: TGTGCCAGCAGCCCTGTAGGAGGTGTTGGGACCCAGTACTTC. This translates into CASSPVGGVGTQYF.

The chain links TRBV5-1 to TRBJ2-2; D is ambiguous. This CDR3 is 18 amino acids long. The germline V and J ends were trimmed by 4 bases and 2 bases, with 21 bases remaining between them. Per the germline V gene, CDR1 is SGHRS and CDR2 is YFSETQ. CDR3 loop: CASSRNILTSGNTGELFF. CDR3 nucleotide sequence: TGCGCCAGCAGCCGGAATATCCTTACCTCGGGCAACACCGGGGAGCTGTTTTTT.

The V call is TRBV5-6, the J call TRBJ1-6; TRBD1 agrees at 10 bases. Germline trimming cut 2 bases from V and 7 bases from J; bases unmatched to any gene: 3. There are 15 residues in the CDR3. CDR1 SGHDT and CDR2 YYEEEE come from the germline V gene. Here the CDR3 reads CASSLMGQGNSPLHF. The CDR3 region has the DNA TGTGCCAGCAGCTTAATGGGACAGGGGAATTCACCCCTCCACTTT. The variable domain in full, with the rest retrieved from reference TRBV5-6 and TRBJ1-6, is DAGVTQSPTHLIKTRGQQVTLRCSPKSGHDTVSWYQQALGQGPQFIFQYYEEEERQRGNFPDRFSGHQFPNYSSELNVNALLLGDSALYLCASSLMGQGNSPLHFGNGTRLTVT.

The J gene is TRBJ1-1, the V gene TRBV7-2; the D gene is possibly TRBD1 (5 bases). Trimming took 5 bases from V and 7 from J, leaving 14 bases between them. The CDR3 covers 13 residues. CDR1 is SGHTA and CDR2 is FQGNSA in the germline V gene. This CDR3 reads CASSLGQGREAFF. The CDR3 DNA is TGTGCCAGCAGCCTAGGGCAGGGTCGTGAAGCTTTCTTT.

J is TRBJ1-1 and V is TRBV11-2; D not certain. Germline CDR1 and CDR2: SGHAT and FQNNGV. Trimming pared 0 bases from V and 10 bases from J, leaving 12 bases between. The CDR3 is made up of 13 amino acids. The CDR3 sequence: CASSLDQDLGAFF. DNA of the CDR3: TGTGCCAGCAGCTTAGATCAGGACCTAGGAGCTTTCTTT.

V is TRBV15 and J is TRBJ1-2, with a tentative D call TRBD1 (6 bases). The germline V and J ends were trimmed by 1 base and 4 bases, with 10 bases remaining between them. CDR3 length: 14 amino acids. CDR1 and CDR2 from the germline V gene are LNHNV and YYDKDF (reference sequence). The CDR3 sequence is CATSRGQAFYGYTF. The CDR3 DNA sequence: TGTGCCACCAGCAGAGGACAGGCCTTCTATGGCTACACCTTC. The variable domain in full, completed from reference TRBV15 and TRBJ1-2, reads DAMVIQNPRYQVTQFGKPVTLSCSQTLNHNVMYWYQQKSSQAPKLLFHYYDKDFNNEADTPDNFQSRRPNTSFCFLDIRSPGLGDTAMYLCATSRGQAFYGYTFGSGTRLTVV.

This chain uses TRBV24-1 with TRBJ2-7; 9 bases match TRBD1. This CDR3 contains 15 residues. CDR1 and CDR2 from the germline V gene are KGHDR and SFDVKD. V was pared by 2 bases and J by 3 bases, with 4 bases of the junction left unmatched. CDR3 nucleotide sequence: TGTGCCACCAGTGATTCCGGACAGGGGAACTACGAGCAGTACTTC. Protein: CATSDSGQGNYEQYF.

The chain uses TRBV27 and TRBJ2-7, with 7 bases matching TRBD2. CDR3 length: 15 amino acids. V was pared by 7 bases and J by 4 bases, with 13 bases of the junction left unmatched. Germline-derived CDR1 and CDR2 are MNHEY and SMNVEV (reference sequence). The CDR3 loop is CASTKKLGGLYEQYF. Here the CDR3 DNA reads TGTGCCAGCACCAAAAAACTGGGAGGGTTATACGAGCAGTACTTC.

The J gene is TRBJ2-7, the V gene TRBV5-4; no firm D call. The CDR3 consists of 14 residues. Germline-derived CDR1 and CDR2 are SGHNT and YYREEE (reference sequence). Between the trimmed V and J ends, which lost 0 bases and 0 bases, there was a span of 7 bases. The CDR3 loop reads CASSLDPVSYEQYF. The DNA for the CDR3 is TGTGCCAGCAGCTTGGACCCAGTCTCCTACGAGCAGTACTTC.

The J gene is TRBJ1-4, the V gene TRBV6-5; D may be TRBD1 (6 bases). Trimming pared 6 bases from V and 8 bases from J, leaving 19 bases between. Per the germline V gene, CDR1 is MNHEY and CDR2 is SVGAGI. The CDR3 is made up of 15 amino acids. The CDR3 sequence is CASRGLNRVWEKLFF. The CDR3 nucleotides are TGTGCCAGCAGGGGACTCAACAGGGTTTGGGAAAAACTGTTTTTT.

V and J are TRBV6-4 and TRBJ2-5, with TRBD2 identical over 11 bases. Losses at the gene ends were 6 bases for V and 5 bases for J; bases not matched to a gene: 8. Germline lookup yields CDR1 MRHNA and CDR2 SNTAGT. CDR3 length: 15 amino acids. CDR3 amino acids: CASSLSSSGGETQYF. CDR3 bases: TGTGCCAGCAGCCTCTCCTCTAGCGGGGGGGAGACCCAGTACTTC.

The gene calls are TRBV28 and TRBJ2-7; perhaps D is TRBD1 or TRBD2 (5 bases each). CDR1 is MDHEN, CDR2 SYDVKM, per germline. This CDR3 spans 15 amino acids. Trimming pared 4 bases from V and 3 bases from J, leaving 16 bases between. CDR3 residues: CASSSYGTGLYEQYF. In nucleotides, the CDR3 is TGTGCCAGCAGTTCGTACGGGACGGGCCTCTACGAGCAGTACTTC.